The 6 T cell receptor beta chains given below trace back to one sample, sequenced in a study of neoadjuvant anti-PD-1 for oral cavity cancer. Noted time point: after neoadjuvant nivolumab, at surgical resection. The table came from immunoSEQ multiplex PCR; TCRdb's copy has only in-frame clones and leaves some out. The sample consists of 9,500 to 15,000 clones, 71% of them appearing once. The material sequenced was PBMCs, taken after nivolumab (anti-PD-1) treatment. The receptors shown here come from a person between 35 and 79 years old with oral cavity squamous cell carcinoma.

This chain joins TRBV6-5 and TRBJ1-1; D unresolved. Germline-derived CDR1 and CDR2 are MNHEY and SVGAGI. This CDR3 comprises 13 residues. V was shortened by 5 bases and J by 2 bases, with 9 bases between the two germline ends. The DNA for the CDR3 is TGTGCCAGCAGTCATCCACCAAACACTGAAGCTTTCTTT. Residues: CASSHPPNTEAFF.

V is TRBV29-1 and J is TRBJ2-2; the match to TRBD1 covers 8 bases. CDR1 and CDR2 from the germline V gene are SQVTM and ANQGSEA. The junction had 9 bases not matched to a gene; V was cut back by 6 bases and J by 6 bases. The CDR3 covers 14 residues. CDR3 sequence: CSVPGQVNAGELFF. The CDR3 nucleotides read TGCAGCGTCCCGGGACAGGTAAACGCCGGGGAGCTGTTTTTT.

The genes are TRBV5-1 and TRBJ1-2; tentative D call: TRBD1 (5 bases). The V gene's germline CDR1 is SGHRS and CDR2 YFSETQ. V was cut by 0 bases and J by 4 bases, with 13 bases left in between. This CDR3 contains 15 residues. CDR3 in DNA: TGCGCCAGCAGCTTGGCCTATCGGACAAGCTATGGCTACACCTTC. Protein product: CASSLAYRTSYGYTF. The variable domain in full, completed from reference TRBV5-1 and TRBJ1-2, reads KAGVTQTPRYLIKTRGQQVTLSCSPISGHRSVSWYQQTPGQGLQFLFEYFSETQRNKGNFPGRFSGRQFSNSRSEMNVSTLELGDSALYLCASSLAYRTSYGYTFGSGTRLTVV.

The gene calls are TRBV4-1 and TRBJ2-3, with 10 bases matching TRBD2. This CDR3 has 20 residues. Germline lookup yields CDR1 MGHRA and CDR2 YSYEKL. V trimming: 2 bases; J trimming: 8 bases; junction bases outside the gene matches: 22. CDR3 in amino acids: CASSQSPSPRSSGRAGTQYF. DNA of the CDR3: TGCGCCAGCAGCCAATCACCATCCCCCCGGAGCAGCGGGAGGGCCGGTACGCAGTATTTT.

This chain uses TRBV12-5 with TRBJ2-4; TRBD2 is a possible D gene (5 bases). Germline values: CDR1 LGHNT, CDR2 FRNRAP. The V and J ends lost 3 bases and 0 bases respectively, with 15 bases between them. The CDR3 is 17 residues long. DNA for the CDR3: TGTGCTAGTGGTTTTGCGGGTCGGATCCTAGCCAAAAACATTCAGTACTTC. This codes for CASGFAGRILAKNIQYF. Drawing the rest from reference TRBV12-5 and TRBJ2-4, the complete variable domain is DARVTQTPRHKVTEMGQEVTMRCQPILGHNTVFWYRQTMMQGLELLAYFRNRAPLDDSGMPKDRFSAEMPDATLATLKIQPSEPRDSAVYFCASGFAGRILAKNIQYFGAGTRLSVL.

CDR3 coding DNA: TGTGCCAGCAGTGGCACAGGGAGGTATGGCTACACCTTC. Protein sequence: CASSGTGRYGYTF. This rearrangement joins TRBV25-1 to TRBJ1-2, with D tentatively TRBD1 (6 bases). The germline V and J ends were trimmed by 4 bases and 5 bases, with 11 bases remaining between them. CDR3 length: 13 residues. Germline V gene data show CDR1 as MGHDK and CDR2 as SYGVNS.